This TCR beta chain originates from a study of PD-1 blockade in classical Hodgkin lymphoma. Profiled with immunoSEQ multiplex PCR; TCRdb holds only in-frame clones, not every one. The sample lists about 16,000 clones, roughly 80% occurring once. After autologous stem cell transplantation all patients relapsed, and prior brentuximab vedotin exposure differed between cohorts. CD4+ T cells were purified from thawed PBMCs by magnetic negative selection. Per the germline V gene, CDR1 is MGHDK and CDR2 is SYGVNS. This CDR3 comprises 15 residues. With 4 bases removed from V and 4 bases from J, the gap between germline ends came to 16 bases.

The specimen was CD4+ T cells from blood, collected at baseline. The receptor comes from a human donor with classical Hodgkin lymphoma. The V gene is TRBV25-1, the J gene TRBJ1-2; no reliable D call. The CDR3 nucleotides are TGTGCCAGCAGTGTCCGCTTCGAGGGCCCCTATGGCTACACCTTC. Its protein product is CASSVRFEGPYGYTF.